This T cell receptor beta chain was captured by sequencing in a study of blood T cell repertoires in COVID-19. Data came from immunoSEQ multiplex PCR; TCRdb stores just in-frame clones and leaves some out. The table includes more than 150,000 clones, about 80% detected once. V lost 6 bases to trimming and J lost 4 bases, with 12 bases between them. There are 13 residues in the CDR3. The chain combines TRBV12-3 or TRBV12-4 with TRBJ1-2; tentatively, D is TRBD1 (6 bases). Source material: PBMCs or T cells enriched from blood (not recorded which). The TCR was taken from a man aged 60 to 69 who had been exposed to COVID-19. The CDR3 DNA sequence: TGTGCCAGCAGCCCGTGGACAGCCTATGGCTACACCTTC. This gives the protein CASSPWTAYGYTF.